A selection of T cell receptor beta chains follows, all from one sample in a study of blood T cell repertoires in COVID-19. Sequencing used immunoSEQ multiplex PCR; TCRdb keeps in-frame clones, though not all of them. The data show 70,000 to 75,000 clones, more than 90% seen once. Sequencing input: peripheral blood. The receptors originated from a human donor in a cohort sampled during active COVID-19. The CDR3 runs from the conserved cysteine through the conserved F or W. The D gene is left open where the match is weak. The size entry is marked missing in some rows and otherwise reads once, few, many or a size class.

j_call: TRBJ2-7; v_call: TRBV5-4; d_call: TRBD1; clone_size: .; cdr3_aa: CASSRGGQPSYEQYF; cdr3_nt: TGTGCCAGCAGCCGAGGGGGACAGCCATCCTACGAGCAGTACTTC
j_call: TRBJ2-5; v_call: TRBV13; d_call: .; clone_size: .; cdr3_aa: CASRGDTQETQYF; cdr3_nt: TGTGCCAGCAGGGGGGACACCCAAGAGACCCAGTACTTC
j_call: TRBJ1-1; v_call: TRBV6-5; d_call: .; clone_size: .; cdr3_aa: CASSRGGTEAFF; cdr3_nt: TGTGCCAGCAGTAGAGGGGGCACTGAAGCTTTCTTT
j_call: TRBJ2-7; v_call: TRBV27; d_call: TRBD2; clone_size: .; cdr3_aa: CASCRLAGRGNFYEQYF; cdr3_nt: TGTGCCAGTTGTCGGCTAGCGGGCCGAGGGAACTTCTACGAGCAGTACTTC
j_call: TRBJ1-5; v_call: TRBV15; d_call: .; clone_size: .; cdr3_aa: CATSRGGRGDQPQHF; cdr3_nt: TGTGCCACCAGCAGAGGGGGGCGGGGGGATCAGCCCCAGCATTTT
j_call: TRBJ2-1; v_call: TRBV15; d_call: .; clone_size: once; cdr3_aa: CATSSGGLYEQFF; cdr3_nt: TGTGCCACCAGCAGCGGGGGGCTCTATGAGCAGTTCTTC
j_call: TRBJ2-1; v_call: TRBV6-5; d_call: .; clone_size: .; cdr3_aa: CASSYGTLPLNEQFF; cdr3_nt: TGTGCCAGCAGTTACGGGACACTCCCCTTGAATGAGCAGTTCTTC
j_call: TRBJ2-5; v_call: TRBV15; d_call: TRBD2; clone_size: .; cdr3_aa: CAIQRSSGETQYF; cdr3_nt: TGTGCCATTCAGCGGTCTAGCGGAGAGACCCAGTACTTC
j_call: TRBJ2-3; v_call: TRBV9; d_call: .; clone_size: .; cdr3_aa: CASSAAGRLGTDTQYF; cdr3_nt: TGTGCCAGCAGCGCCGCTGGGAGACTGGGCACAGATACGCAGTATTTT
j_call: TRBJ2-3; v_call: TRBV30; d_call: TRBD2; clone_size: few; cdr3_aa: CAWSFGGSDTQYF; cdr3_nt: TGTGCCTGGAGTTTTGGCGGGAGTGATACGCAGTATTTT
j_call: TRBJ1-5; v_call: TRBV9; d_call: .; clone_size: .; cdr3_aa: CASSVEGWIGQPQHF; cdr3_nt: TGTGCCAGCAGCGTAGAGGGGTGGATCGGTCAGCCCCAGCATTTT
j_call: TRBJ2-6; v_call: TRBV28; d_call: .; clone_size: .; cdr3_aa: CASRLQGSLEGANVLTF; cdr3_nt: TGTGCCAGCAGGCTACAGGGATCCTTGGAGGGGGCCAACGTCCTGACTTTC
j_call: TRBJ2-7; v_call: TRBV6-5; d_call: .; clone_size: .; cdr3_aa: CASSYGRALNEQYF; cdr3_nt: TGTGCCAGCAGTTACGGCAGGGCCCTAAACGAGCAGTACTTC
j_call: TRBJ2-2; v_call: TRBV7-3; d_call: TRBD2; clone_size: .; cdr3_aa: CASIFHGGWNPNTGELFF; cdr3_nt: TGTGCCAGCATCTTCCACGGGGGGTGGAACCCAAACACCGGGGAGCTGTTTTTT
j_call: TRBJ2-3; v_call: TRBV5-4; d_call: .; clone_size: .; cdr3_aa: CASRGAPQVEDTQYF; cdr3_nt: TGTGCCAGCAGGGGCGCCCCACAGGTTGAAGATACGCAGTATTTT
j_call: TRBJ2-2; v_call: TRBV11-2; d_call: .; clone_size: .; cdr3_aa: CASSSIQSTGELFF; cdr3_nt: TGTGCCAGCAGCTCCATACAGAGCACCGGGGAGCTGTTTTTT
j_call: TRBJ2-1; v_call: TRBV7-9; d_call: .; clone_size: few; cdr3_aa: CASSLGVQVGDNEQFF; cdr3_nt: TGTGCCAGCAGCTTAGGGGTACAGGTTGGGGACAATGAGCAGTTCTTC
j_call: TRBJ2-7; v_call: TRBV29-1; d_call: TRBD2; clone_size: .; cdr3_aa: CSVKREVNEQYF; cdr3_nt: TGCAGCGTTAAGCGGGAGGTTAACGAGCAGTACTTC
j_call: TRBJ2-3; v_call: TRBV6-2/TRBV6-3; d_call: TRBD2; clone_size: .; cdr3_aa: CASSYSLAGGTDTQYF; cdr3_nt: TGTGCCAGCAGTTATTCACTAGCGGGAGGCACAGATACGCAGTATTTT
j_call: TRBJ2-2; v_call: TRBV4-2; d_call: TRBD2; clone_size: .; cdr3_aa: CASSQGSGRTTGELFF; cdr3_nt: TGTGCCAGCAGCCAAGGCAGCGGGAGGACCACCGGGGAGCTGTTTTTT
j_call: TRBJ1-2; v_call: TRBV19; d_call: .; clone_size: .; cdr3_aa: CASNRGRNYGYTF; cdr3_nt: TGTGCCAGTAATAGGGGCCGCAACTATGGCTACACCTTC
j_call: TRBJ2-5; v_call: TRBV2; d_call: .; clone_size: .; cdr3_aa: CASRGVGLKQETQYF; cdr3_nt: TGTGCCAGCAGAGGTGTTGGGCTGAAGCAAGAGACCCAGTACTTC
j_call: TRBJ1-5; v_call: TRBV28; d_call: TRBD1; clone_size: .; cdr3_aa: CASDRGSNQPQHF; cdr3_nt: TGTGCCAGCGACAGGGGAAGCAATCAGCCCCAGCATTTT
j_call: TRBJ1-2; v_call: TRBV29-1; d_call: .; clone_size: .; cdr3_aa: CSGEANYGYTF; cdr3_nt: TGCAGCGGGGAGGCAAACTATGGCTACACCTTC
j_call: TRBJ2-2; v_call: TRBV15; d_call: .; clone_size: .; cdr3_aa: CATSRGSRGTGELFF; cdr3_nt: TGTGCCACCAGCAGAGGTTCGAGGGGGACCGGGGAGCTGTTTTTT
j_call: TRBJ2-7; v_call: TRBV5-6; d_call: .; clone_size: .; cdr3_aa: CASSSGDYEQYF; cdr3_nt: TGTGCCAGCAGCTCCGGGGACTACGAGCAGTACTTC